A selection of T cell receptor beta chains follows, all from one sample in a study of breast tumors, draining lymph nodes, adjacent tissues. TCRdb reprocessed the multiplex PCR reads with MiXCR, giving one entry per CDR3 protein. The table includes about 200,000 distinct CDR3 sequences, 31% detected once. The sequenced sample was axillary lymph node tissue. All receptors come from a female donor with breast cancer. Some clones in this sample may be carry-over from other donors' samples. Both conserved end residues are part of each CDR3. A D gene is named only where the DNA matches it firmly. Some rows mark clone size as missing; the rest say once, few, many or name a class of expanded clone.

clone size: once
J gene: TRBJ2-3
D gene: NA
CDR3 length: 19
V gene: TRBV7-6
CDR3 protein: CASSFYICSAREVSDTQYF
CDR3 DNA: NA

clone size: many
J gene: TRBJ1-5
D gene: NA
CDR3 length: 14
V gene: TRBV18
CDR3 protein: CASSPDGINQPQHF
CDR3 DNA: TGTGCCAGCTCACCAGACGGAATCAATCAGCCCCAGCATTTT

clone size: NA
J gene: TRBJ1-1
D gene: NA
CDR3 length: 14
V gene: TRBV12-3/TRBV12-4
CDR3 protein: CASSHPGPRTEAFF
CDR3 DNA: TGTGCCAGCAGTCACCCGGGACCCCGAACTGAAGCTTTCTTT

clone size: many
J gene: TRBJ1-2
D gene: NA
CDR3 length: 14
V gene: TRBV5-6
CDR3 protein: CASSTGRRDYGYTF
CDR3 DNA: TGTGCCAGCAGCACCGGACGACGGGACTATGGCTACACCTTC

clone size: many
J gene: TRBJ1-4
D gene: NA
CDR3 length: 16
V gene: TRBV7-2
CDR3 protein: CASSSAPGLTGEKLFF
CDR3 DNA: TGTGCCAGCAGCTCGGCCCCGGGGTTGACGGGTGAAAAACTGTTTTTT

clone size: many
J gene: TRBJ2-7
D gene: TRBD2
CDR3 length: 14
V gene: TRBV28
CDR3 protein: CASNSEGGPYEQYF
CDR3 DNA: TGTGCCAGCAATTCAGAGGGAGGGCCCTACGAGCAGTACTTC

clone size: NA
J gene: TRBJ2-2
D gene: NA
CDR3 length: 17
V gene: TRBV5-1
CDR3 protein: CASRQPRAKQTSGELFF
CDR3 DNA: TGCGCCAGCAGGCAACCGCGGGCCAAGCAGACTAGCGGGGAGCTGTTTTTT

clone size: many
J gene: TRBJ2-1
D gene: TRBD2
CDR3 length: 14
V gene: TRBV29-1
CDR3 protein: CSVVGLAGVIEQFF
CDR3 DNA: TGCAGCGTTGTAGGGCTAGCGGGAGTTATTGAGCAGTTCTTC

clone size: few
J gene: TRBJ2-1
D gene: TRBD2
CDR3 length: 19
V gene: TRBV6-1
CDR3 protein: CASSEAFGTSGGADNEQFF
CDR3 DNA: TGTGCCAGCAGTGAAGCCTTCGGGACTAGCGGGGGAGCCGACAATGAGCAGTTCTTC

clone size: once
J gene: TRBJ2-2
D gene: NA
CDR3 length: 15
V gene: TRBV20-1
CDR3 protein: CSARDGQGGAGELFF
CDR3 DNA: TGCAGTGCTAGGGATGGGCAGGGGGGTGCCGGGGAGCTGTTTTTT

clone size: few
J gene: TRBJ1-6
D gene: NA
CDR3 length: 15
V gene: TRBV20-1
CDR3 protein: CSAPGARAVASPLHF
CDR3 DNA: TGCAGTGCTCCTGGGGCGAGGGCAGTTGCTTCACCCCTCCACTTT

clone size: many
J gene: TRBJ2-7
D gene: TRBD1
CDR3 length: 14
V gene: TRBV9
CDR3 protein: CASSVGQGAYEQYF
CDR3 DNA: TGTGCCAGCAGTGTGGGACAGGGGGCATACGAGCAGTACTTC

clone size: many
J gene: TRBJ2-1
D gene: TRBD1
CDR3 length: 15
V gene: TRBV10-3
CDR3 protein: CAISRGQGAHNEQFF
CDR3 DNA: TGTGCCATCAGTCGTGGACAGGGGGCCCACAATGAGCAGTTCTTC

clone size: many
J gene: TRBJ2-6
D gene: NA
CDR3 length: 13
V gene: TRBV12-3/TRBV12-4
CDR3 protein: CASSPVGANVLTF
CDR3 DNA: TGTGCCAGCAGCCCTGTGGGGGCCAACGTCCTGACTTTC

clone size: many
J gene: TRBJ2-3
D gene: NA
CDR3 length: 16
V gene: TRBV7-9
CDR3 protein: CASSLPTGMLGDTQYF
CDR3 DNA: TGTGCCAGCAGCTTACCAACCGGAATGCTAGGCGATACGCAGTATTTT

clone size: few
J gene: TRBJ1-4
D gene: NA
CDR3 length: 16
V gene: TRBV18
CDR3 protein: CASSQGTPATNEKLFF
CDR3 DNA: TGTGCCAGCTCCCAGGGGACGCCCGCAACTAATGAAAAACTGTTTTTT

clone size: NA
J gene: TRBJ1-1
D gene: NA
CDR3 length: 13
V gene: TRBV30
CDR3 protein: CAWSGDLNTEAFF
CDR3 DNA: TGTGCCTGGAGTGGGGACCTGAACACTGAAGCTTTCTTT

clone size: NA
J gene: TRBJ2-3
D gene: NA
CDR3 length: 14
V gene: TRBV28
CDR3 protein: CAIKGGQHTDTQYF
CDR3 DNA: TGTGCCATCAAGGGGGGACAGCATACAGATACGCAGTATTTT

clone size: once
J gene: TRBJ2-2
D gene: TRBD2
CDR3 length: 16
V gene: TRBV6-2/TRBV6-3
CDR3 protein: CASSYRGLAGARELFF
CDR3 DNA: TGTGCCAGCAGTTACCGTGGACTAGCGGGAGCTAGGGAGCTGTTTTTT

clone size: NA
J gene: TRBJ2-5
D gene: NA
CDR3 length: 14
V gene: TRBV7-8
CDR3 protein: CASSLNRDQETQYF
CDR3 DNA: TGTGCCAGCAGCCTTAACCGGGACCAAGAGACCCAGTACTTC